The T cell receptor beta chain described here comes from a study of OX40 agonist ivuxolimab in advanced cancers. About the research overall: Every patient in dose escalation had hepatocellular carcinoma, melanoma, renal cell or head and neck cancer.

The investigators sampled blood at baseline, at cycle 4 day 1, and at cycle 7 day 1. Measured with immunoSEQ multiplex PCR; TCRdb has only the in-frame clones, and not every one. The data hold fewer than 85,000 clones, with 70% to 90% observed a single time. The V segment lost 0 bases and the J segment 0 bases; nucleotides outside the gene matches: 12. The CDR3 is 21 amino acids. Germline CDR1 LGHNA, CDR2 YSLEER. Points on this clone: What it binds is not known.

Findings and caveats of the study: The work left the antigen specificity of expanded peripheral T cells undetermined. Low normalized T-cell clonal expansion also characterized some of the nonresponders.

This specimen was CD4+ or CD8+ T cells sorted from blood, taken in a trial of the OX40 agonist ivuxolimab. The source of this sequence is an adult with an advanced solid tumor such as melanoma, head and neck, liver or kidney cancer. V is TRBV4-3 and J is TRBJ2-6; 9 nucleotides agree with TRBD2. This chain's CDR3 is CASSQDPLSGGWSSGANVLTF. CDR3 DNA sequence: TGCGCCAGCAGCCAAGACCCCCTTAGCGGGGGCTGGAGCTCTGGGGCCAACGTCCTGACTTTC.